The clone carrying this T cell receptor (beta chain) was seen repeatedly, ten times or more. Its target is not known. TCRdb processed the reads anew with MiXCR; each CDR3 protein has one entry. The sample holds 250,000 to 300,000 distinct CDR3 sequences, roughly a fifth seen once. This sample was taken from a study of T cell repertoires in cytomegalovirus infection. For the study at large: Public TCR beta signature analysis indicated the presence of both CMV infection and matching HLA type. The study, taken as a whole, reports: It was HLA-C-restricted CMV-specific TCR beta clonotypes that dominated the response ex vivo. Cumulative public TCR beta family frequency identified carriers of CMV plus the relevant HLA.

CDR3 length: 16 amino acids. CDR1 and CDR2 (germline): SGHRS, YFSETQ. Trimming pared 4 bases from V and 4 bases from J, leaving 20 bases between. The sample was cultured PBMCs, taken from culture after CMV antigen stimulation. This receptor was taken from a human donor in good health (CMV status not recorded). Some clones in this sample may be carry-over from other donors' samples. The genes are TRBV5-1 and TRBJ1-1, with D unresolved. The CDR3 nucleotides read TGCGCCAGCAGCCCTCAGCCTTCTCAGGCGGGCACTGAAGCTTTCTTT. As protein: CASSPQPSQAGTEAFF. The complete variable domain, with remaining parts taken from reference TRBV5-1 and TRBJ1-1, reads KAGVTQTPRYLIKTRGQQVTLSCSPISGHRSVSWYQQTPGQGLQFLFEYFSETQRNKGNFPGRFSGRQFSNSRSEMNVSTLELGDSALYLCASSPQPSQAGTEAFFGQGTRLTVV.